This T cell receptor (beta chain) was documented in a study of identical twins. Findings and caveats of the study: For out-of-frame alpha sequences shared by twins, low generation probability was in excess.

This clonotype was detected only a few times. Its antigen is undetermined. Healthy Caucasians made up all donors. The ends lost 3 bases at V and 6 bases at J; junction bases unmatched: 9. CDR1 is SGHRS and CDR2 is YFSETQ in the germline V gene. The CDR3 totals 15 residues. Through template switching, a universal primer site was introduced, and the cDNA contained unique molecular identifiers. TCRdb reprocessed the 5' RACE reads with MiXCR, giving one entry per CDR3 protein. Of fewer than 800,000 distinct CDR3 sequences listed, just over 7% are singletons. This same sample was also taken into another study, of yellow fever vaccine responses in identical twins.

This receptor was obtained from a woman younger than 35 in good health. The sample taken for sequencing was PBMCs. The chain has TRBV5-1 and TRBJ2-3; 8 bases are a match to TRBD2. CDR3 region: CASSSRAGVGDTQYF. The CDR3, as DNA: TGCGCCAGCAGCTCGCGAGCGGGGGTAGGGGATACGCAGTATTTT.